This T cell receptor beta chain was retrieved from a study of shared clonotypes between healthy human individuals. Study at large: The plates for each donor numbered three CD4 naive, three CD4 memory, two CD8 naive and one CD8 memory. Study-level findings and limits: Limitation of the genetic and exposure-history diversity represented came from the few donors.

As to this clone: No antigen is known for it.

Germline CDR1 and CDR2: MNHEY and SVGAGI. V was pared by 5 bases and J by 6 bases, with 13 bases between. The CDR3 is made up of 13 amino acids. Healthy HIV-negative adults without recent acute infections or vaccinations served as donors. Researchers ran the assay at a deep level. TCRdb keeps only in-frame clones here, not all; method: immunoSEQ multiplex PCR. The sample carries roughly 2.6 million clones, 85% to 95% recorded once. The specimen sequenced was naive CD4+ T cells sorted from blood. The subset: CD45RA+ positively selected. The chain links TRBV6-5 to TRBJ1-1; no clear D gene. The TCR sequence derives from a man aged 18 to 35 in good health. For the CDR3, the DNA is TGTGCCAGCAGTATATCCCCGGTTGCTGAAGCTTTCTTT. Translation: CASSISPVAEAFF.